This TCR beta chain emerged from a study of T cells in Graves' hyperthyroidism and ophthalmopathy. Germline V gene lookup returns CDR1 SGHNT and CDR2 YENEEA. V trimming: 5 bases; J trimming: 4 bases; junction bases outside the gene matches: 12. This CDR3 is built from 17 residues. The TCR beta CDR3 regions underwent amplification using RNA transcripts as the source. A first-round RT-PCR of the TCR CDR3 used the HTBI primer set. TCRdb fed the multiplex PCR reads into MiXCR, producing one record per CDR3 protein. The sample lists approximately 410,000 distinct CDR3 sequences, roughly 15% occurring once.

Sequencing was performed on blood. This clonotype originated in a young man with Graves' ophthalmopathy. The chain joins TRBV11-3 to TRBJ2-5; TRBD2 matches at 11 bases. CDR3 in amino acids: CASSGGGLAGGRETQYF. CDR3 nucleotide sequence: TGTGCCAGCAGCGGGGGCGGCCTAGCGGGGGGTCGAGAGACCCAGTACTTC.